These 20 T cell receptor beta chains came from one sample sequenced in a study of T cells expressing NK-cell markers (dated by TCRdb to 2018 to 2020). The library relied on 5' RACE. Sequencing instrument: Illumina HiSeq 2000. TCRdb reprocessed the reads, and each CDR3 protein sequence is entered once, without DNA. The sample table on file contains approximately 440,000 distinct CDR3 sequences. The ten top clones hold over 1.1% of the sample. Sequenced: blood T cells: a sorted CD56 or NKG2C T cell subset, CD4+ or CD8+ T cells, or bulk PBMC T cells (not recorded which). These receptors were collected from a woman in her forties or fifties in good health. Donor details come from another sample of the same person, matched by shared clones.

The chain has TRBV18 and TRBJ1-4. Germline CDR1 reads KGHSH; CDR2 reads LQKENI. This CDR3 spans 13 amino acids. The CDR3 here is CASSPSSREKLFF.

V usage is TRBV12-3 or TRBV12-4 and J usage is TRBJ2-2. The CDR3 covers 14 residues. The CDR3 sequence: CASKFMENTGELFF.

The rearrangement joins TRBV5-1 to TRBJ2-7; TCRdb returns TRBD2, unconfirmable since there is no DNA. Per germline, CDR1 SGHRS and CDR2 YFSETQ. The CDR3 is 15 amino acids. The CDR3 protein is CASSFSGPGAYEQYF.

V gene TRBV20-1 combines with J gene TRBJ2-5; the TRBD1 assignment by TCRdb is unverifiable without DNA. The CDR3 consists of 15 residues. Germline V gene data show CDR1 as DFQATT and CDR2 as SNEGSKA (reference sequence). The CDR3 reads CSARDPGRRGQTQYF.

The chain carries TRBV20-1 and TRBJ2-4; there is no DNA to check the TCRdb D call of TRBD1. This CDR3 contains 15 residues. Per germline, CDR1 DFQATT and CDR2 SNEGSKA (reference sequence). The CDR3 reads CSAREGRRVGNIQYF.

V usage is TRBV7-7 and J usage is TRBJ2-2; checking the TCRdb D call of TRBD2 is not possible without DNA. The CDR3 consists of 15 residues. Germline-derived CDR1 and CDR2 are SSHAT and FNYEAQ (reference sequence). The CDR3: CASSSAGPGIGELFF.

The gene calls are TRBV6-6 and TRBJ2-1; TCRdb calls TRBD2, which cannot be checked without DNA. The CDR3 has 13 amino acids. Germline V gene sequence: CDR1 MNHNY, CDR2 SVGAGI (reference sequence). The CDR3 sequence is CASRGPLINEQFF.

The genes are TRBV13 and TRBJ2-4. This CDR3 is built from 14 residues. Germline lookup yields CDR1 PRHDT and CDR2 FYEKMQ (reference sequence). CDR3 amino acids: CASSLGAVKNIQYF.

This rearrangement joins TRBV20-1 to TRBJ2-3; TCRdb's assignment of TRBD1 cannot be checked, as there is no DNA. CDR1 and CDR2 (germline): DFQATT, SNEGSKA (reference sequence). This CDR3 contains 14 residues. CDR3 protein: CSASVGASTDTQYF.

The chain employs TRBV12-3 or TRBV12-4 and TRBJ1-6; absent DNA, TCRdb's TRBD1 call cannot be checked. The CDR3 has 16 residues. The CDR3 loop reads CASKERDRRANSPLHF.

The chain carries TRBV11-2 and TRBJ2-3; TCRdb's assignment of TRBD1 cannot be checked, as there is no DNA. The CDR3 is 16 residues long. CDR1 is SGHAT, CDR2 FQNNGV, per germline. CDR3 sequence reads: CASSFRGTGGPDTQYF.

The genes are TRBV7-3 and TRBJ2-3; TCRdb returns TRBD2, unconfirmable since there is no DNA. CDR3 size: 16 residues. The germline CDR1 and CDR2 sequences are SGHTA and FQGTGA. The CDR3 region is CASSLTKGDGTDTQYF.

The chain employs TRBV24-1 and TRBJ2-1; no DNA is available, so the TRBD2 call from TCRdb remains unchecked. This CDR3 is built from 18 residues. Germline V gene lookup returns CDR1 KGHDR and CDR2 SFDVKD. CDR3 in amino acids: CATSDLAGGSSSYNEQFF.

The chain joins TRBV24-1 to TRBJ2-7. Germline CDR1 KGHDR, CDR2 SFDVKD. The CDR3 has 13 amino acids. The CDR3 region is CATSDNSGYEQYF.

The V call is TRBV4-1, the J call TRBJ2-1; with no DNA, the TCRdb D assignment of TRBD2 cannot be verified. Germline CDR1 reads MGHRA; CDR2 reads YSYEKL. This CDR3 spans 14 amino acids. This CDR3 reads CASSRLATYNEQFF.

J is TRBJ2-1 and V is TRBV10-2; the D gene TCRdb calls, TRBD1, cannot be checked with no DNA. In germline, CDR1 is WSHSY, CDR2 SAAADI. The CDR3 contains 11 residues. The CDR3 loop is CASSLPREQFF.

The CDR3: CSVEVGNEQYF. The chain joins TRBV29-1 to TRBJ2-7. Germline V CDR1 and CDR2: SQVTM, ANQGSEA. There are 11 residues in the CDR3.

V usage is TRBV29-1 and J usage is TRBJ1-4; TCRdb returns TRBD1, unconfirmable since there is no DNA. This CDR3 comprises 12 residues. Germline CDR1 and CDR2: SQVTM and ANQGSEA. CDR3 amino acids: CSGLRGNEKLFF.

The chain has TRBV20-1 and TRBJ1-6; the D gene TCRdb calls, TRBD1, cannot be checked with no DNA. Germline values: CDR1 DFQATT, CDR2 SNEGSKA (reference sequence). The CDR3 is 15 residues long. The CDR3 spells CSATNRDFGNSPLHF.

V gene TRBV3-1 combines with J gene TRBJ2-5; the TCRdb call, TRBD1, lacks DNA for checking. In germline, CDR1 is LGHDT, CDR2 YNNKEL (reference sequence). This CDR3 has 15 residues. The CDR3 here is CASSQRGQVKETQYF.